This T cell receptor (beta chain) was sequenced in a study of control samples from healthy donors and cancer patients. Germline V gene data show CDR1 as LGHNT and CDR2 as FRNRAP. V trimming: 6 bases; J trimming: 4 bases; junction bases outside the gene matches: 17. The CDR3 spans 18 residues. Sequencing was performed with immunoSEQ multiplex PCR; in TCRdb, only in-frame clones are kept and a portion is missing. Seen here are approximately 100,000 clones, around 89% observed once, and the top ten hold 7.5% to 10%. The clonotype originates from a man aged 30-40 years in good health. This chain connects TRBV12-5 to TRBJ2-7; 11 bases agree with TRBD2. Source material: blood. CDR3 sequence reads: CASGLLGLAVPLTYEQYF. CDR3 nucleotide sequence: TGTGCTAGTGGACTGCTGGGACTAGCGGTACCATTAACTTACGAGCAGTACTTC. The full variable domain, completed using reference TRBV12-5 and TRBJ2-7, is DARVTQTPRHKVTEMGQEVTMRCQPILGHNTVFWYRQTMMQGLELLAYFRNRAPLDDSGMPKDRFSAEMPDATLATLKIQPSEPRDSAVYFCASGLLGLAVPLTYEQYFGPGTRLTVT.